The 28 T cell receptor beta chains below come from one sample, sequenced in a study of identical twins. TCRdb reanalysed the 5' RACE reads using MiXCR and keeps one entry per CDR3 protein. The profile shows hundreds of thousands of distinct CDR3 sequences, approximately 9% of them singletons. Sequences were obtained from memory (CD45RO+) T cells sorted from blood. Receptor source: a young woman in good health.

The chain uses TRBV5-6 and TRBJ2-1; no clear D gene. Per the germline V gene, CDR1 is SGHDT and CDR2 is YYEEEE. V lost 4 bases and J lost 8, with 10 bases in between. CDR3 length: 12 amino acids. In DNA, the CDR3 is TGTGCCAGCAGCCCGAGAAGGTATGAGCAGTTCTTC. Its translation: CASSPRRYEQFF. The whole variable domain, remainder taken from reference TRBV5-6 and TRBJ2-1, is DAGVTQSPTHLIKTRGQQVTLRCSPKSGHDTVSWYQQALGQGPQFIFQYYEEEERQRGNFPDRFSGHQFPNYSSELNVNALLLGDSALYLCASSPRRYEQFFGPGTRLTVL.

The rearrangement joins TRBV4-2 to TRBJ1-6; D is possibly TRBD1 (6 bases). V was pared by 1 base and J by 18 bases, with 16 bases between. Germline CDR1 LGHNA, CDR2 YNFKEQ. This CDR3 is built from 13 residues. In DNA, the CDR3 is TGTGCCAGCAGCCAAGGGGTAGGGGGGCCGCCCCACTTT. Residues: CASSQGVGGPPHF.

This clonotype was found many times. The chain couples TRBV20-1 to TRBJ1-4; D is undetermined. This CDR3 has 14 amino acids. Germline CDR1 DFQATT, CDR2 SNEGSKA (reference sequence). Trimming took 6 bases from V and 8 from J, leaving 19 bases between them. The chain's CDR3 is CSALEMASGEKLFF. As DNA, the CDR3 is TGCAGTGCGCTCGAGATGGCCTCGGGGGAAAAACTGTTTTTT.

The sample holds many counts of this clonotype. This rearrangement joins TRBV20-1 to TRBJ1-5, with unresolved D. The CDR3 has 13 residues. Germline CDR1 DFQATT, CDR2 SNEGSKA (reference sequence). V was cut by 5 bases and J by 2 bases, with 10 bases left in between. The CDR3 DNA is TGCAGTGCTCCCGCCGGCCGCAATCAGCCCCAGCATTTT. This encodes CSAPAGRNQPQHF.

This clonotype was observed a few times. The genes are TRBV6-5 and TRBJ2-2, with TRBD1 matching 9 bases. The CDR3 is made up of 15 amino acids. CDR1 is MNHEY, CDR2 SVGAGI, per germline. J was trimmed by 7 bases and V by 4 bases; bases with no gene match: 7. The CDR3 sequence: CASSFGTGRNGELFF. The CDR3 bases are TGTGCCAGCAGTTTTGGGACAGGGCGTAACGGGGAGCTGTTTTTT.

J is TRBJ1-2 and V is TRBV7-9; tentatively, D is TRBD1 (5 bases). V was shortened by 6 bases and J by 3 bases, with 8 bases between the two germline ends. The CDR3 is 12 amino acids. The V gene's germline CDR1 is SEHNR and CDR2 FQNEAQ (reference sequence). The CDR3: CASSQQDYGYTF. The CDR3 DNA follows: TGTGCCAGCAGTCAACAGGACTATGGCTACACCTTC.

The rearrangement joins TRBV5-6 to TRBJ1-6; D not certain. Between the trimmed V and J ends, which lost 0 bases and 7 bases, there was a span of 8 bases. The germline gives CDR1 SGHDT, CDR2 YYEEEE. CDR3 length: 14 amino acids. CDR3 bases: TGTGCCAGCAGCTTGGGACGGACCAATTCACCCCTCCACTTT. Translated, it gives CASSLGRTNSPLHF. The variable domain in full, completed from reference TRBV5-6 and TRBJ1-6, reads DAGVTQSPTHLIKTRGQQVTLRCSPKSGHDTVSWYQQALGQGPQFIFQYYEEEERQRGNFPDRFSGHQFPNYSSELNVNALLLGDSALYLCASSLGRTNSPLHFGNGTRLTVT.

This chain connects TRBV7-3 to TRBJ2-3; 9 bases align to TRBD2. J was trimmed by 5 bases and V by 0 bases; bases with no gene match: 9. CDR1 is SGHTA, CDR2 FQGTGA, per germline. This CDR3 spans 17 amino acids. DNA of the CDR3: TGTGCCAGCAGCTTAACTCCCCGCGGGGGGGGGTTAGATACGCAGTATTTT. Amino acid sequence: CASSLTPRGGGLDTQYF.

This CDR3 is CASSTQGYGVLTF. The CDR3 nucleotides are TGTGCCAGCAGCACACAGGGTTACGGCGTCCTGACTTTC. This chain uses TRBV14 with TRBJ2-6; weak D call: TRBD1 (6 bases). Trimming shortened V by 5 bases and J by 12 bases, and 14 bases separated the two germline ends. The germline V gene has CDR1 SGHDN and CDR2 FVKESK. The CDR3 runs to 13 residues. Full variable domain (rest looked up from reference TRBV14 and TRBJ2-6): EAGVTQFPSHSVIEKGQTVTLRCDPISGHDNLYWYRRVMGKEIKFLLHFVKESKQDESGMPNNRFLAERTGGTYSTLKVQPAELEDSGVYFCASSTQGYGVLTFGAGSRLTVL.

This clonotype was seen repeatedly, ten times or more. This chain connects TRBV12-3 or TRBV12-4 to TRBJ2-7; D possibly uses TRBD1 or TRBD2 (5 bases each). Trimming cost V 6 bases and J 0 bases, with 15 bases left between them. The CDR3 extends over 15 amino acids. CDR3 DNA sequence: TGTGCCAGCAGCCCTTCGGGACGGTACTCCTACGAGCAGTACTTC. Its protein is CASSPSGRYSYEQYF.

This clonotype showed up just a few times. This chain connects TRBV4-1 to TRBJ1-1, with D perhaps TRBD1 (5 bases). Germline V CDR1 and CDR2: MGHRA, YSYEKL. Trimming removed 4 bases at V and 1 base at J, with 25 bases between. This CDR3 comprises 19 residues. DNA of the CDR3: TGCGCCAGCAGCCTCGACCCCAGGCGAGGGGAATACCCGAACACTGAAGCTTTCTTT. Protein product: CASSLDPRRGEYPNTEAFF.

In its sample, this clonotype was seen a few times. The J gene is TRBJ1-1, the V gene TRBV5-1, with D perhaps matching TRBD1 (6 bases). Trimming left V 1 base short and J 7 bases short, with 29 bases between. Per germline, CDR1 SGHRS and CDR2 YFSETQ. The CDR3 length is 19 residues. Written as DNA, the CDR3 is TGCGCCAGCAGCTTGTTCGCAGGCCCTACTATTGAGGGGGAAAATGAAGCTTTCTTT. Translating it yields CASSLFAGPTIEGENEAFF.

This clonotype has only a few counts. This sequence joins TRBV7-9 and TRBJ2-1; maybe TRBD1 (5 bases). CDR3 length: 15 amino acids. Germline V gene data show CDR1 as SEHNR and CDR2 as FQNEAQ (reference sequence). V was shortened by 5 bases and J by 0 bases, with 11 bases between the two germline ends. This CDR3 is CASSRQFDSYNEQFF. CDR3 nucleotides: TGTGCCAGCAGCCGACAGTTCGACTCCTACAATGAGCAGTTCTTC.

The J gene is TRBJ2-7, the V gene TRBV7-8; a possible D gene is TRBD1 (5 bases). This CDR3 comprises 14 residues. Trimming shortened V by 1 base and J by 2 bases, and 9 bases separated the two germline ends. Germline V CDR1 and CDR2: SGHVS, FQNEAQ. The CDR3 protein is CASSLGGPAYEQYF. CDR3 sequence (DNA): TGTGCCAGCAGCTTAGGGGGCCCCGCCTACGAGCAGTACTTC. The whole variable domain, filled in from reference TRBV7-8 and TRBJ2-7, reads GAGVSQSPRYKVAKRGQDVALRCDPISGHVSLFWYQQALGQGPEFLTYFQNEAQLDKSGLPSDRFFAERPEGSVSTLKIQRTQQEDSAVYLCASSLGGPAYEQYFGPGTRLTVT.

This clonotype occurred a few times. V gene TRBV14 combines with J gene TRBJ2-7; D not certain. CDR1 and CDR2 from the germline V gene are SGHDN and FVKESK. The CDR3 runs to 12 residues. V lost 3 bases, J lost 2 bases, and 5 bases lay in between. In nucleotides, the CDR3 is TGTGCCAGCAGCCATACCCCCTACGAGCAGTACTTC. Encoded protein: CASSHTPYEQYF.

This clonotype was recorded many times. The chain combines TRBV2 with TRBJ2-1; 8 positions agree with TRBD2. Germline trimming cut 9 bases from V and 3 bases from J; bases unmatched to any gene: 4. CDR3 length equals 13 residues. Germline V gives CDR1 SNHLY, CDR2 FYNNEI. The DNA for the CDR3 is TGTGCCAGGAAGACTAGCGACTACAATGAGCAGTTCTTC. Protein: CARKTSDYNEQFF.

The CDR3 is CASSPRLAGYTGELFF. The CDR3 region has the DNA TGCGCCAGCAGCCCCCGACTAGCGGGGTACACCGGGGAGCTGTTTTTT. The rearrangement joins TRBV4-1 to TRBJ2-2; TRBD2 matches 11 bases. From germline, CDR1 is MGHRA and CDR2 YSYEKL. With V trimmed by 4 bases and J by 3 bases, 4 bases remained unmatched. This CDR3 is built from 16 residues.

In this sample, this clonotype turned up a few times. This chain links TRBV12-3 or TRBV12-4 with TRBJ2-5; possible D gene TRBD1, 6 bases. There are 16 residues in the CDR3. V gave up 0 bases and J gave up 4 bases, with 15 bases separating them. The CDR3 DNA sequence: TGTGCCAGCAGTTTAGCGCGACAGGAGGTTGGAGAGACCCAGTACTTC. Translation gives CASSLARQEVGETQYF.

The table lists this clonotype with a few counts. The genes are TRBV6-1 and TRBJ1-2, with a weak D call TRBD1 (5 bases). Deletions cut 10 bases from V and 5 bases from J, with 17 bases between. Germline CDR1 MNHNS, CDR2 SASEGT. The CDR3 is 13 amino acids. The CDR3 DNA reads TGTGCCACCACCATCCAAGGGGCTTATGGCTACACCTTC. Translation: CATTIQGAYGYTF.

This clonotype was counted at least ten times. The genes are TRBV2 and TRBJ1-4; D gene ambiguous. Germline lookup yields CDR1 SNHLY and CDR2 FYNNEI. The CDR3 has 15 amino acids. V was trimmed by 3 bases and J by 0 bases, leaving 8 bases between them. The CDR3 DNA reads TGTGCCAGCAGTGATCTTGGCGCAACTAATGAAAAACTGTTTTTT. Encoded protein: CASSDLGATNEKLFF.

Comments on this clonotype: Relative to the germline gene, one junction end is altered; a read error may explain this. V usage is TRBV6-5 and J usage is TRBJ2-5; TRBD2 matches 11 bases. CDR1 and CDR2 (germline): MNHEY, SVGAGI. The CDR3 length is 15 residues. The CDR3 nucleotides are TGTGCCAGCAGTTACTCGGGGCTAGCGGGGGGCCTTAGTGGCTTC. This codes for CASSYSGLAGGLSGF.

This clonotype was recorded many times. The J gene is TRBJ1-5, the V gene TRBV12-3 or TRBV12-4; unclear D gene. The CDR3 covers 14 residues. Trimming cost V 3 bases and J 0 bases, with 6 bases left between them. CDR3 bases: TGTGCCAGCAGTTTTGCATATAGCAATCAGCCCCAGCATTTT. Protein sequence: CASSFAYSNQPQHF.

This clonotype was seen more than once but under ten times. A junction boundary mismatches the germline segment, possibly from a read error. The chain combines TRBV5-5 with TRBJ2-1, with 9 positions matching TRBD2. Germline V gene sequence: CDR1 SGHKS, CDR2 YYEKEE (reference sequence). CDR3 size: 12 residues. The CDR3 coding sequence is TGTGCCAGCAGTCAGAGCGGGGGGATTAAAAACTTC. It is translated as CASSQSGGIKNF.

This clonotype occurred many times. The chain recombines TRBV12-3 or TRBV12-4 with TRBJ2-7; 8 bases map to TRBD2. The V segment lost 6 bases and the J segment 6 bases; nucleotides outside the gene matches: 10. The CDR3 is 14 amino acids. The CDR3 region is CASRIGTSLSEQYF. CDR3 DNA sequence: TGTGCCAGCAGGATCGGGACTAGTCTTTCCGAGCAGTACTTC.

There are a few counts of this clonotype. The CDR3 coding sequence is TGTGCCAGCAGTGAACCGGCTAATGAAAAACTGTTTTTT. It codes for CASSEPANEKLFF. The chain combines TRBV2 with TRBJ1-4; D gene uncertain. CDR3 length equals 13 residues. With 2 bases removed from V and 3 bases from J, the gap between germline ends came to 4 bases. Looked up from germline, CDR1 is SNHLY and CDR2 is FYNNEI.

As for this clonotype: A clone one base away is much larger, so this may be a read error. The chain uses TRBV6-5 and TRBJ2-7; TRBD2 agrees at 8 bases. The CDR3 consists of 13 residues. Germline CDR1 and CDR2: MNHEY and SVGAGI. The DNA of the CDR3 is TGTGCCAGCAGTTTCGGACCAGAGCGGGAGCGGTACTTC. Amino acids: CASSFGPERERYF.

J is TRBJ1-2 and V is TRBV10-3, with no clear D. Trimming took off 6 bases at V and 2 bases at J, with 13 bases between the two ends. The CDR3 length is 14 residues. The germline gives CDR1 ENHRY, CDR2 SYGVKD. The CDR3 region is CAIRQDRENYGYTF. The CDR3 nucleotides read TGTGCCATCAGGCAGGACCGGGAAAACTATGGCTACACCTTC.

This clonotype was counted a few times. The chain employs TRBV28 and TRBJ1-2; D possibly corresponds to TRBD1 (6 bases). Germline values: CDR1 MDHEN, CDR2 SYDVKM. The CDR3 is made up of 13 amino acids. Between the trimmed V and J ends, which lost 5 bases and 6 bases, there was a span of 13 bases. CDR3 protein: CASSPGQIHGYTF. The CDR3 DNA reads as TGTGCCAGCAGTCCGGGACAAATTCATGGCTACACCTTC.